These T cell receptor beta chains were read from a single sample in a study of blood T cells in healthy people across ages. One entry per CDR3 protein results from TCRdb running MiXCR on the 5' RACE reads. Here the sample spans hundreds of thousands of distinct CDR3 sequences, roughly 50% being singletons. Sequenced sample: blood. These receptors were taken from a middle-aged man in good health. CDR3s include the opening cysteine and the closing phenylalanine or tryptophan. The D gene is left open where the match is weak. Where a row states a size, it is once, few, many or the class of an expanded clone; other rows omit it.

D gene | J gene | V gene | clone size | CDR3 protein | CDR3 DNA
TRBD2 | TRBJ2-1 | TRBV7-2 | NA | CASSPNGRGIHNEQFF | TGTGCCAGCAGCCCGAACGGGAGGGGAATACACAATGAGCAGTTCTTC
NA | TRBJ2-7 | TRBV28 | once | CASTGDFYEQYF | TGTGCCAGCACCGGGGACTTCTACGAGCAGTACTTC
NA | TRBJ1-1 | TRBV3-1 | NA | CASTSALSKVSEAFF | TGTGCCAGCACAAGTGCCCTATCGAAGGTCTCTGAAGCTTTCTTT
TRBD2 | TRBJ2-1 | TRBV10-2 | NA | CASREISGRGRQFF | TGCGCCAGCAGGGAGATTAGCGGGAGGGGCCGGCAGTTCTTC
TRBD1 | TRBJ1-6 | TRBV7-2 | few | CASSSQGQTNNSPLHF | TGTGCCAGCAGCTCTCAGGGACAGACTAATAATTCACCCCTCCACTTT
NA | TRBJ2-1 | TRBV24-1 | NA | CATALGQFGEQFF | TGTGCCACCGCACTGGGACAATTTGGTGAGCAGTTCTTC
NA | TRBJ1-2 | TRBV12-3/TRBV12-4 | NA | CASSGLLYGYTF | TGTGCCAGCTCGGGCCTGCTCTATGGCTACACCTTC
NA | TRBJ1-6 | TRBV7-2 | few | CASSLGNTQTRYRLSPLHF | TGTGCCAGCAGCTTAGGGAATACCCAGACAAGATACAGGCTGTCACCCCTCCACTTT
TRBD2 | TRBJ2-5 | TRBV15 | NA | CATTGTSGWETQYF | TGTGCCACCACCGGGACTAGCGGGTGGGAGACCCAGTACTTC
NA | TRBJ2-5 | TRBV6-5 | few | CASSYGGEQETQYF | TGTGCCAGCAGTTACGGGGGAGAACAAGAGACCCAGTACTTC
TRBD1 | TRBJ1-5 | TRBV28 | NA | CASSLSTFRTGMEPDSNQPQHF | TGTGCCAGCAGTTTATCGACCTTTCGGACAGGGATGGAACCCGATAGCAATCAGCCCCAGCATTTT
NA | TRBJ2-3 | TRBV10-3 | few | CAISELSDTQYF | TGTGCCATCAGTGAGTTATCGGATACGCAGTATTTT
NA | TRBJ1-5 | TRBV15 | NA | CATSRARGVGNQPQHF | TGTGCCACCAGCAGAGCAAGGGGGGTTGGCAATCAGCCCCAGCATTTT
NA | TRBJ1-1 | TRBV10-3 | NA | CAISYGGRLNTEAFF | TGTGCCATCAGTTATGGGGGGCGGCTGAACACTGAAGCTTTCTTT
NA | TRBJ2-1 | TRBV9 | NA | CASGVLEGEQFF | TGTGCCTCCGGAGTTCTCGAGGGGGAGCAGTTCTTC
NA | TRBJ2-7 | TRBV29-1 | few | CSVDPSGSSYEQYF | TGCAGCGTTGATCCGTCTGGTTCCTCCTACGAGCAGTACTTC
NA | TRBJ1-1 | TRBV14 | NA | CASSQDQGRPTLAFF | TGTGCCAGCAGCCAAGATCAGGGGAGACCAACGTTGGCTTTCTTT
TRBD2 | TRBJ2-1 | TRBV7-8 | NA | CASSFPSGRGTNEQFF | TGTGCCAGCAGCTTCCCTAGCGGGAGAGGCACGAATGAGCAGTTCTTC
NA | TRBJ2-6 | TRBV7-8 | few | CASSLGVLANVLTF | TGTGCCAGCAGCTTAGGTGTCCTGGCCAACGTCCTGACTTTC
NA | TRBJ2-7 | TRBV20-1 | NA | CSARAGTGSYEQYF | TGCAGTGCTAGAGCCGGGACCGGCTCCTACGAGCAGTACTTC
NA | TRBJ2-7 | TRBV10-3 | few | CAISGGGTYEQYF | TGTGCCATCAGTGGGGGGGGCACCTACGAGCAGTACTTC
NA | TRBJ2-1 | TRBV10-3 | NA | CAISDQKGYYEQFF | TGTGCCATCAGTGACCAGAAGGGGTATTATGAGCAGTTCTTC
TRBD1 | TRBJ1-2 | TRBV7-2 | few | CASTRDRTIYGYTF | TGTGCCAGCACCCGGGACAGAACCATCTATGGCTACACCTTC
TRBD1 | TRBJ1-2 | TRBV5-1 | NA | CASSLSLPGQIRYGYTF | TGCGCCAGCAGCCTTTCATTACCGGGACAGATTCGCTATGGCTACACCTTC
TRBD2 | TRBJ2-1 | TRBV4-3 | NA | CASSPRIGGLAGGGSYNEQFF | TGCGCCAGCAGCCCAAGGATCGGAGGACTAGCGGGAGGGGGTTCCTACAATGAGCAGTTCTTC
NA | TRBJ2-1 | TRBV21-1 | NA | CASRVNRVPEQFF | TGTGCCAGCAGGGTCAACAGGGTGCCTGAGCAGTTCTTC
NA | TRBJ1-3 | TRBV29-1 | NA | CSASPTGGNTIYF | TGCAGCGCCTCGCCTACAGGGGGAAACACCATATATTTT
TRBD2 | TRBJ2-3 | TRBV7-2 | NA | CASSLSGGAVDTQYF | TGTGCCAGCAGCTTAAGCGGGGGGGCTGTAGATACGCAGTATTTT
NA | TRBJ1-5 | TRBV12-3/TRBV12-4 | once | CASSHGQTNQPQHF | TGTGCCAGCAGCCACGGACAGACAAATCAGCCCCAGCATTTT
TRBD1 | TRBJ2-7 | TRBV29-1 | few | CSVGSGTAYEQYF | TGCAGCGTTGGTTCCGGGACAGCTTACGAGCAGTACTTC
NA | TRBJ2-1 | TRBV24-1 | NA | CATSDWSAYNEQFF | TGTGCCACCAGTGATTGGTCAGCCTACAATGAGCAGTTCTTC
NA | TRBJ1-1 | TRBV6-5 | NA | CASSYFSVQQGINEAFF | TGTGCCAGCAGTTACTTTTCCGTTCAACAGGGTATTAATGAAGCTTTCTTT
NA | TRBJ2-5 | TRBV5-1 | NA | CASSLTGQIGQETQYF | TGCGCCAGCAGCTTAACCGGACAAATAGGGCAAGAGACCCAGTACTTC
TRBD1 | TRBJ1-6 | TRBV7-9 | few | CASSSWGDSNSPLHF | TGTGCCAGCAGCTCATGGGGGGACAGTAATTCACCCCTCCACTTT
NA | TRBJ2-5 | TRBV5-1 | NA | CASTYPGGQETQYF | TGCGCCAGCACGTATCCTGGGGGGCAAGAGACCCAGTACTTC
TRBD2 | TRBJ2-7 | TRBV29-1 | NA | CSTTSGSADEQYF | TGCAGCACCACCAGCGGGAGTGCGGACGAGCAGTACTTC
TRBD1 | TRBJ2-5 | TRBV4-3 | NA | CVSSHVDRVFETQYF | TGCGTCAGCAGCCATGTTGACAGGGTTTTCGAGACCCAGTACTTC
NA | TRBJ2-7 | TRBV6-2/TRBV6-3 | NA | CASSYPRGGVYEQYF | TGTGCCAGCAGTTACCCCAGGGGAGGGGTCTACGAGCAGTACTTC
NA | TRBJ2-7 | TRBV15 | NA | CATSRDKGGTYEQYF | TGTGCCACCAGCAGAGATAAAGGGGGGACCTACGAGCAGTACTTC
TRBD2 | TRBJ2-1 | TRBV7-9 | few | CASSFLAGNYNEQFF | TGTGCCAGCAGCTTTCTAGCGGGGAACTACAATGAGCAGTTCTTC
TRBD2 | TRBJ2-7 | TRBV2 | NA | CASRTSGLAYEQYF | TGTGCCAGCAGGACTAGCGGGCTTGCCTACGAGCAGTACTTC
NA | TRBJ1-4 | TRBV4-2 | NA | CASSQDRGGEKLFF | TGTGCCAGCAGCCAAGACCGTGGTGGTGAAAAACTGTTTTTT
TRBD2 | TRBJ2-1 | TRBV7-2 | many | CASTLTSGSFNEQFF | TGTGCCAGCACCCTGACTAGCGGGAGTTTCAATGAGCAGTTCTTC
NA | TRBJ2-6 | TRBV28 | NA | CASQRSSGANVLTF | TGTGCCAGCCAGCGGTCTTCTGGGGCCAACGTCCTGACTTTC
TRBD1 | TRBJ2-7 | TRBV24-1 | NA | CATSVPNRTGGCEQYF | TGTGCCACCAGTGTACCAAATCGGACAGGGGGTTGCGAGCAGTACTTC
NA | TRBJ1-4 | TRBV6-5 | NA | CASSYSSTTNEKLFF | TGTGCCAGCAGTTACTCTTCGACAACTAATGAAAAGCTGTTTTTT
NA | TRBJ1-1 | TRBV4-2 | NA | CASSQFTGTNTEAFF | TGTGCCAGCAGCCAATTTACCGGGACCAACACTGAAGCTTTCTTT
NA | TRBJ1-2 | TRBV25-1 | NA | CASSEDKNYGYTF | TGTGCCAGCAGCGAGGACAAGAACTATGGCTACACCTTC